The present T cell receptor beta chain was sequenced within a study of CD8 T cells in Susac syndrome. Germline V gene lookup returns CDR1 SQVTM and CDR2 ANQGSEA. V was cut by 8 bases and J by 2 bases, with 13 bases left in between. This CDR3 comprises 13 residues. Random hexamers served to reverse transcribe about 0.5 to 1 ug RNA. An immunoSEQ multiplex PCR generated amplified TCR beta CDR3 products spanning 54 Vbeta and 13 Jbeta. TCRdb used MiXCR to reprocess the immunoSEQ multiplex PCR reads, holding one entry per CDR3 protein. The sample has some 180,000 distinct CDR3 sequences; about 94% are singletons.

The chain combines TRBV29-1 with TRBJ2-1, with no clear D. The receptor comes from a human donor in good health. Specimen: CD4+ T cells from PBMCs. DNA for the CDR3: TGCAGCACCCCTAGTGGGGCCTACAATGAGCAGTTCTTC. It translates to CSTPSGAYNEQFF.